This is a list of T cell receptor beta chains from one sample in a study of cytomegalovirus exposure and HLA in healthy donors. Repertoires were generated with immunoSEQ multiplex PCR, while TCRdb's copy carries only in-frame clones and drops some. The table includes more than 150,000 clones, around 83% detected once. The specimen sequenced was PBMCs. The receptor set was obtained from a man aged 50 to 60 in good health and CMV-seronegative. The conserved cysteine and the conserved F or W are not part of the CDR3 here.

>TRBJ1-2|TRBV9
ASSVEQGNYGYT
>TRBJ2-3|TRBV5-1
ASSTGTSGSTDTQY
>TRBJ2-4|TRBV14
ASSQGGAQDIQY
>TRBJ2-1|TRBV6-5
ASIKGGSSYNEQF
>TRBJ2-3|TRBV6-5
ASRLGLASTDTQY
>TRBJ2-1|TRBV6-1
ASRLAGSSYNEQF
>TRBJ2-3|TRBV5-6
ASSLVTGVVADTQY
>TRBJ1-4|TRBV5-1
ASSLREGTNEKLF
>TRBJ2-2|TRBV19
ASRIYGQGRGELF
>TRBJ2-1|TRBV27
ASSLGGGDEQF
>TRBJ2-3|TRBV4-2
ASSAPSGRTDTQY
>TRBJ2-6|TRBV30
AWQGPGANVLT
>TRBJ2-1|TRBV6-1
ASSERQGLNEQF
>TRBJ1-5|TRBV6-1
ASSARGSGYSNQPQH
>TRBJ1-1|TRBV30
AWSRDITEAF
>TRBJ2-3|TRBV7-9
ASSSSGTDTQY
>TRBJ2-1|TRBV27
ASSFLAGVYNEQF
>TRBJ2-7|TRBV10-3
AISESGGAGWHEQY
>TRBJ2-5|TRBV5-1
ASSISGRGQETQY
>TRBJ2-3|TRBV5-6
ASSGGGLKANTQY
>TRBJ2-3|TRBV5-1
ASSLGASPSTDTQY
>.|TRBV19
ASSSTTLAGNYEQY
>TRBJ1-4|TRBV6-1
ASKQGYRNEKLF
>TRBJ2-2|TRBV7-2
ASSPRQGGTGELF